This T cell receptor beta chain was captured in a study of blood T cells in healthy people across ages. Combining a sample-barcoded 5' primer with a J-beta primer mix, a second PCR ran for 7 to 11 cycles. Each CDR3 protein gets one entry after TCRdb re-called the 5' RACE reads with MiXCR. The sample lists 650,000 to 700,000 distinct CDR3 sequences, approximately 52% occurring once. This clonotype was detected ten times or more. Germline V gives CDR1 SGHDN, CDR2 FVKESK. The CDR3 consists of 16 residues. V was pared by 4 bases and J by 0 bases, with 6 bases of the junction left unmatched. The chain links TRBV14 to TRBJ2-1, with 7 bases matching TRBD2. The specimen was blood. The source is a woman over 75 in good health. CDR3 sequence (DNA): TGTGCCAGCAGCCCCCTTGGCGGGAGCTCCTACAATGAGCAGTTCTTC. Translating gives CASSPLGGSSYNEQFF.